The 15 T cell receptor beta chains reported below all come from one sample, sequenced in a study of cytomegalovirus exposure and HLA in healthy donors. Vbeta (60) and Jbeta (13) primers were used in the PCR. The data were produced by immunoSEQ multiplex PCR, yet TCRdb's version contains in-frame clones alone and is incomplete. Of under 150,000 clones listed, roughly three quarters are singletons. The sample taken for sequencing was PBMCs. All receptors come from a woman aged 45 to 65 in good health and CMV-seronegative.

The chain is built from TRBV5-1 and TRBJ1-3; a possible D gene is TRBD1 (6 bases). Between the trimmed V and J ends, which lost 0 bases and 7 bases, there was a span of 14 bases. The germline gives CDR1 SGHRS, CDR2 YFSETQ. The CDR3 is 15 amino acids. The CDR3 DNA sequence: TGCGCCAGCAGCTTGGAAGGGACACCGGCCAACACCATATATTTT. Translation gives CASSLEGTPANTIYF.

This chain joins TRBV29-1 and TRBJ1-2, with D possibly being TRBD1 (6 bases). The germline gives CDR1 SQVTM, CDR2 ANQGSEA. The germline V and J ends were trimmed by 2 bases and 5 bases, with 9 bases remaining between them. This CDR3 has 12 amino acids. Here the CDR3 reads CSVETGFYGYTF. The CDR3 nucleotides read TGCAGCGTTGAAACAGGGTTTTATGGCTACACCTTC.

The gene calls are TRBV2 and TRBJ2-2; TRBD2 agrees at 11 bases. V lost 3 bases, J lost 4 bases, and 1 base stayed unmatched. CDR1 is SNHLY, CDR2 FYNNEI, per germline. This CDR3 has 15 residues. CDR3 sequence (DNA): TGTGCCAGCAGTGAGCTAGCGGGGGGCACCGGGGAGCTGTTTTTT. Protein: CASSELAGGTGELFF.

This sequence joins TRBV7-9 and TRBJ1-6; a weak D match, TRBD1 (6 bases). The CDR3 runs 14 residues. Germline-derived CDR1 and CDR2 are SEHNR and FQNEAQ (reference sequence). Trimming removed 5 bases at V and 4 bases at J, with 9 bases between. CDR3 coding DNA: TGTGCCAGCAGCCCCGGACAGTATAATTCACCCCTCCACTTT. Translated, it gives CASSPGQYNSPLHF.

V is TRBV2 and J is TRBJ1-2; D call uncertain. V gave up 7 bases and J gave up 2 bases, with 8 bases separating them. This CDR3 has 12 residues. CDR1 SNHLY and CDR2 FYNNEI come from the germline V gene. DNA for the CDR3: TGTGCCAGCAAACCCAGAAACTATGGCTACACCTTC. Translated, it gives CASKPRNYGYTF.

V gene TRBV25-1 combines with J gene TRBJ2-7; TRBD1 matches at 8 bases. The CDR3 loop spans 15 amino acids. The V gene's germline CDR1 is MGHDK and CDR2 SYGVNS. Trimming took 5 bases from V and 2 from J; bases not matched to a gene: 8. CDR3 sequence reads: CASSSTGTGTYEQYF. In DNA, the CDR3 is TGTGCCAGCAGTTCCACCGGGACAGGAACCTACGAGCAGTACTTC.

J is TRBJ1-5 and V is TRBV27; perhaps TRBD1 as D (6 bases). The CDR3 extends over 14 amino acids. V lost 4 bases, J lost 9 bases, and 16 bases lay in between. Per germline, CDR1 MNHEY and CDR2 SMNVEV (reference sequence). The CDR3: CASSSGQPLGPQHF. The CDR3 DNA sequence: TGTGCCAGCAGTTCCGGACAGCCACTAGGGCCCCAGCATTTT.

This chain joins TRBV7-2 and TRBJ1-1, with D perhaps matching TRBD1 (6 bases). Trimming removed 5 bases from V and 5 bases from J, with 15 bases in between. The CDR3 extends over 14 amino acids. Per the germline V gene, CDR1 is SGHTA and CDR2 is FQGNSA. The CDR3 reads CASSPGHVFTEAFF. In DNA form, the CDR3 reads TGTGCCAGCAGCCCGGGACATGTTTTTACTGAAGCTTTCTTT.

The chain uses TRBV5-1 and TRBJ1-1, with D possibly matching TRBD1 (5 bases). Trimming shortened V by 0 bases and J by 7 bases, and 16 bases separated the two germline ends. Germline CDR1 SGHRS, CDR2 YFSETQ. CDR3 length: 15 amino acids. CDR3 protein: CASSLDYGGEDEAFF. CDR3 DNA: TGCGCCAGCAGCTTGGATTACGGGGGGGAGGATGAAGCTTTCTTT.

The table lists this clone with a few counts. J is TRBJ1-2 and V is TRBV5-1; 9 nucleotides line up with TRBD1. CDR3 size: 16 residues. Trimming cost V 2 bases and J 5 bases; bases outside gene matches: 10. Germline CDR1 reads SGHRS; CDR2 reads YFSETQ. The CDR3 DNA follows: TGCGCCAGCAGCTTCAATTTAGACGGGACAGGGTATGGCTACACCTTC. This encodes CASSFNLDGTGYGYTF.

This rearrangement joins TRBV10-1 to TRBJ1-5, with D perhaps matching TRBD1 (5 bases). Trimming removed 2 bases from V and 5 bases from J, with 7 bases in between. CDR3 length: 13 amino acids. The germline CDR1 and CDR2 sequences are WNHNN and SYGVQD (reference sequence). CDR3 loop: CASSEGGDQPQHF. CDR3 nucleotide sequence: TGCGCCAGCAGTGAGGGGGGGGATCAGCCCCAGCATTTT.

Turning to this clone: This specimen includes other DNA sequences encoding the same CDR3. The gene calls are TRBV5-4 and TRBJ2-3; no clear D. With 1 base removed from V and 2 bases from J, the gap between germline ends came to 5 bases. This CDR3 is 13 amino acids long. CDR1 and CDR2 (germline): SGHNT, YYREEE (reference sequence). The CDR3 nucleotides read TGTGCCAGCAGCTTGCCGGTCACAGATACGCAGTATTTT. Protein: CASSLPVTDTQYF.

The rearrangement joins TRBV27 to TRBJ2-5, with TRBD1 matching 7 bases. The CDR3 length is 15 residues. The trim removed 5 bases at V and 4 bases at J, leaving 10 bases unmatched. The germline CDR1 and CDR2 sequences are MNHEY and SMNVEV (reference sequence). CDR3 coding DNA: TGTGCCAGCAGTCCGAACAGGGGTGGGGGAGAGACCCAGTACTTC. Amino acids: CASSPNRGGGETQYF.

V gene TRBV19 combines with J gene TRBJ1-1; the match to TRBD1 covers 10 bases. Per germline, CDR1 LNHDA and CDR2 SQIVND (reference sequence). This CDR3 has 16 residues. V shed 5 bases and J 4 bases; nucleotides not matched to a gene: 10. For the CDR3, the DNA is TGTGCCAGTAGTCTGAGGACAGGGGGTGGGCCCACTGAAGCTTTCTTT. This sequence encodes CASSLRTGGGPTEAFF. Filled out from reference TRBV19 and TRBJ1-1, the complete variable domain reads DGGITQSPKYLFRKEGQNVTLSCEQNLNHDAMYWYRQDPGQGLRLIYYSQIVNDFQKGDIAEGYSVSREKKESFPLTVTSAQKNPTAFYLCASSLRTGGGPTEAFFGQGTRLTVV.

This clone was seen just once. The CDR3 bases are TGTGCCAGCAGCCAGCGGGGAGGGGAGACCCAGTACTTC. Translated, it gives CASSQRGGETQYF. This sequence joins TRBV6-5 and TRBJ2-5, with 7 bases matching TRBD2. The CDR3 contains 13 residues. Losses at the gene ends were 6 bases for V and 5 bases for J; bases not matched to a gene: 6. Germline V gives CDR1 MNHEY, CDR2 SVGAGI.